This T cell receptor beta chain was retrieved from a study of a mutant IDH1 vaccine in newly diagnosed glioma. The wider study: Treated patients comprised roughly 60% males and around 40% females, mean age about 40 years. Earlier treatment was radiotherapy, temozolomide, or both, with most getting both.

The CDR3 is 18 amino acids. Germline values: CDR1 SGHDT, CDR2 YYEEEE. The V segment lost 0 bases and the J segment 3 bases; nucleotides outside the gene matches: 7. As concerns this clone: Its antigen remains unidentified.

The table came from immunoSEQ multiplex PCR; TCRdb's copy has only in-frame clones and leaves some out. The sample comprises some 51,000 clones, about three quarters of which are singletons, and 1.8% rests with the top ten. Time point of the sample: week 5, during vaccination. The study gave 300 ug of mutant IDH1 20-mer peptide per vaccine dose, with topical imiquimod. This clonotype was sampled from a woman aged 40 to 50 with glioma. Material: PBMCs, obtained from a glioma patient whose treatment included an IDH1 peptide vaccine. V and J are TRBV5-6 and TRBJ2-2, with 11 bases that match TRBD2. CDR3 loop: CASSLGPTSGGYTGELFF. DNA for the CDR3: TGTGCCAGCAGCTTGGGCCCCACTAGCGGGGGTTACACCGGGGAGCTGTTTTTT. The variable domain in full, with the rest retrieved from reference TRBV5-6 and TRBJ2-2, is DAGVTQSPTHLIKTRGQQVTLRCSPKSGHDTVSWYQQALGQGPQFIFQYYEEEERQRGNFPDRFSGHQFPNYSSELNVNALLLGDSALYLCASSLGPTSGGYTGELFFGEGSRLTVL.